One sample yielded the 22 T cell receptor delta chains listed below, sequenced in a study of gamma-delta chains in newborns, infants, children. TCRdb applied CATT to the reads for clone calling. There are several thousand delta-chain clones in the sample; around 2.2% occur only once, and approximately 9.9% lies in the top ten. The specimen sequenced was blood. The source is a child who was a newborn, infant or young child, either healthy, febrile or measles-vaccinated (not recorded which).

This clone was seen a handful of times. The protein held in TCRdb is that of a much larger clone and does not match this DNA's translation at residue 5, likely because of a read error; the protein shown is translated from the DNA. The chain links TRDV2 to TRDJ3; 8 positions agree with TRDD3. The CDR3 loop spans 18 amino acids. Germline CDR1 and CDR2: GEAIGNYY and EKD. The ends lost 3 bases at V and 0 bases at J; junction bases unmatched: 6. The CDR3 region is CACDRTGGHSWDTRQMFF. CDR3 in DNA: TGTGCCTGTGACCGTACTGGGGGTCACTCCTGGGACACCCGACAGATGTTTTTC.

This clone has a handful of counts. A read error is possible here, since a much larger clone lies one base away. Other DNA sequences in this sample translate to the same CDR3. V usage is TRDV1 and J usage is TRDJ2; D is unclear. The V end was cut by 4 bases, the J end by 7 bases, with 13 bases between. The CDR3 extends over 14 amino acids. The germline CDR1 and CDR2 sequences are TSWWSYY and QGS. The chain's CDR3 is CALGGLEQQAQLFF. CDR3 coding DNA: TGTGCTCTTGGGGGGCTAGAACAGCAAGCACAACTCTTCTTT.

Concerning this clone: A read error likely explains why the TCRdb protein, taken from a much larger clone, differs from this DNA's translation at residue 13; the protein shown is translated from the DNA. J is TRDJ3 and V is TRDV2; 8 nucleotides align to TRDD3. There are 18 residues in the CDR3. Germline V CDR1 and CDR2: GEAIGNYY, EKD. The CDR3 coding sequence is TGTGCCTGTGACATACTGGGGGGGAGCTCCTGGGACGCCCGACAGATGTTTTTC. Its translation: CACDILGGSSWDARQMFF.

Of note for this clone: The protein TCRdb lists belongs to a much larger clone and differs from this DNA's translation at residue 4, which points to a read error; the protein shown is made from the DNA. The V gene is TRDV2, the J gene TRDJ3; TRDD3 matches at 8 bases. The CDR3 is 20 residues long. Germline CDR1 is GEAIGNYY and CDR2 is EKD. In DNA, the CDR3 is TGTGCCTGTGGCACCGTTCCTGGGGGACTAAGCTCCTGGGACACCCGACAGATGTTTTTC. This encodes CACGTVPGGLSSWDTRQMFF.

This clone has just a few counts. This may be a read error: a much more frequent sequence differs by one nucleotide. Other DNA sequences in this sample translate to the same CDR3. V is TRDV2 and J is TRDJ3, with 9 bases aligning to TRDD3. CDR3 length: 18 amino acids. The germline CDR1 and CDR2 sequences are GEAIGNYY and EKD. The chain's CDR3 is CACDTTGGSSWDTRQMFF. The DNA of the CDR3 is TGTGCCTGTGACACCACTGGGGGAAGCTCCTGGGACACCCGGCAGATGTTTTTC.

This clone rates as medium-sized (0.01 to 0.1%). The chain links TRDV2 to TRDJ3; D possibly uses TRDD2 or TRDD3 (5 bases each). CDR3 size: 21 residues. The V end was cut by 0 bases, the J end by 0 bases, with 20 bases between. The germline gives CDR1 GEAIGNYY, CDR2 EKD. Here the CDR3 DNA reads TGTGCCTGTGACACCGCTTCCCCCAATACGTGGAGCTCCTGGGACACCCGACAGATGTTTTTC. Amino acids: CACDTASPNTWSSWDTRQMFF.

This clone was detected only a few times. A read error may be the cause here, since a much bigger clone is one base away. CDR3 bases: TGTGCCTGTGACACGTACTGGGGGATAATGGGCTCCTGGGACACCCGACAGATGTTTTTC. This translates into CACDTYWGIMGSWDTRQMFF. The rearrangement joins TRDV2 to TRDJ3; 11 bases match TRDD3. V trimming: 1 base; J trimming: 0 bases; junction bases outside the gene matches: 7. The CDR3 is made up of 20 amino acids. Germline CDR1 is GEAIGNYY and CDR2 is EKD.

Concerning this clone: The mismatch at residue 6 between this DNA's translation and the TCRdb protein of a much larger clone likely reflects a read error; the protein shown is translated from the DNA. This chain uses TRDV2 with TRDJ2, with D perhaps TRDD3 (5 bases). The CDR3 totals 15 residues. In germline, CDR1 is GEAIGNYY, CDR2 EKD. Trimming took 0 bases from V and 1 from J, leaving 8 bases between them. CDR3 nucleotide sequence: TGTGCCTGTGACACCTGTGGGATTTTGACAGCACAACTCTTCTTT. It codes for CACDTCGILTAQLFF.

This clone was counted only a few times. This may be a read error: a much more frequent sequence differs by one nucleotide. Other DNA sequences in the sample encode the same CDR3. This chain joins TRDV2 and TRDJ3; 10 positions match TRDD3. Germline values: CDR1 GEAIGNYY, CDR2 EKD. The length of the CDR3 is 18 residues. The CDR3 protein is CACDTVGGYSWDTRQMFF. Written as DNA, the CDR3 is TGTGCCTGTGACACCGTTGGGGGATACTCCTGGGACACTCGACAGATGTTTTTC.

Notes on this clone: This DNA's translation and the protein TCRdb lists, from a much larger clone, do not match at residue 11, likely due to a read error; the protein shown is translated from the DNA. The chain uses TRDV2 and TRDJ3; 8 bases agree with TRDD3. Germline V gene sequence: CDR1 GEAIGNYY, CDR2 EKD. This CDR3 is built from 18 residues. DNA for the CDR3: TGTGCCTGTGACACGGGATACGGGAGCTCCCGGGACACCCGACAGATGTTTTTC. Residues: CACDTGYGSSRDTRQMFF.

Concerning this clone itself: The protein held in TCRdb is that of a much larger clone and does not match this DNA's translation at residue 16, likely because of a read error; the protein shown is translated from the DNA. The rearrangement joins TRDV2 to TRDJ3, with TRDD3 identical over 12 bases. The CDR3 totals 19 residues. The germline gives CDR1 GEAIGNYY, CDR2 EKD. CDR3 sequence reads: CACDNTGGYSSWDTRRMFF. DNA for the CDR3: TGTGCCTGTGACAATACTGGGGGATACAGCTCCTGGGACACCCGACGGATGTTTTTC.

This clone ranks as medium-sized. The chain joins TRDV3 to TRDJ3, with 8 bases aligning to TRDD3. The CDR3 contains 25 residues. J lost 0 bases, V lost 2 bases, and 30 bases had no gene match. The V gene's germline CDR1 is TVYSNPD and CDR2 GDNSRS (reference sequence). The CDR3 is CAFCGLCPATGGDKGSSWDTRQMFF. DNA of the CDR3: TGTGCCTTTTGTGGCTTATGTCCTGCAACTGGGGGTGATAAAGGTAGCTCCTGGGACACCCGACAGATGTTTTTC.

A few counts support this clone. TCRdb's protein does not match the DNA translation at residue 10; the protein provided is translated from the DNA. The gene calls are TRDV2 and TRDJ3, with 9 bases that match TRDD3. From germline, CDR1 is GEAIGNYY and CDR2 EKD. Trimming cost V 0 bases and J 3 bases; bases outside gene matches: 5. The CDR3 consists of 18 residues. The CDR3 is CACDTGRGILWDTRQMFF. The CDR3 region has the DNA TGTGCCTGTGACACCGGGCGGGGGATACTCTGGGACACCCGACAGATGTTTTTC.

To note about this clone: TCRdb records a much larger clone's protein for this DNA, with a difference at residue 18 that likely arises from a read error; the protein given is the translation of the DNA. The rearrangement links TRDV2 to TRDJ3; 7 bases are a match to TRDD3. The V gene's germline CDR1 is GEAIGNYY and CDR2 EKD. The CDR3 length is 20 residues. CDR3 coding DNA: TGTGCCTGTGCGGGGACTAGGATGGGGATAGTCCCCTGGGACACCCGACAGGTGTTTTTC. This sequence encodes CACAGTRMGIVPWDTRQVFF.

This clone ranks as medium-sized. V usage is TRDV2 and J usage is TRDJ3; 7 positions match TRDD3. Germline-derived CDR1 and CDR2 are GEAIGNYY and EKD. This CDR3 has 15 amino acids. V trimming: 0 bases; J trimming: 6 bases; junction bases outside the gene matches: 1. DNA for the CDR3: TGTGCCTGTGACACCGTGGGGGAGGACACCCGACAGATGTTTTTC. Protein product: CACDTVGEDTRQMFF.

This clone was found a few times. A single base separates this from a much larger clone, so it may be a read error. The V and J genes are TRDV2 and TRDJ3; 8 bases fit TRDD2. CDR3 size: 22 residues. J was trimmed by 0 bases and V by 1 base; bases with no gene match: 16. Germline lookup yields CDR1 GEAIGNYY and CDR2 EKD. The CDR3 here is CACDTAFLGVGASSWDTRQMFF. CDR3 nucleotides: TGTGCCTGTGACACGGCCTTCCTAGGGGTTGGGGCAAGCTCCTGGGACACCCGACAGATGTTTTTC.

As for this clone: A read error is possible here, since a much larger clone lies one base away. The sample has other DNA sequences that encode this CDR3 too. The V and J genes are TRDV2 and TRDJ3; D possibly corresponds to TRDD3 (6 bases). CDR3 length: 18 residues. Germline CDR1 is GEAIGNYY and CDR2 is EKD. CDR3 residues: CACDTLGPSSWDTRQMFF. CDR3 DNA sequence: TGTGCCTGTGACACTCTGGGGCCAAGCTCCTGGGACACTCGACAGATGTTTTTC.

In its sample, this clone was seen a few times. TCRdb shows a much larger clone's protein in place of this DNA's translation, and the two differ at residue 15, likely through a read error; the protein shown is translated from the DNA. The chain has TRDV2 and TRDJ3, with 13 bases aligning to TRDD3. The CDR3 runs to 20 residues. Germline lookup yields CDR1 GEAIGNYY and CDR2 EKD. The CDR3 nucleotides read TGTGCCTGTGACTCGGTACTGGGGGATACGAGCTCCTGGGACGCCCGACAGATGTTTTTC. This sequence encodes CACDSVLGDTSSWDARQMFF.

As to this clone: TCRdb's protein for this DNA is that of a much larger clone and differs from the translation at residue 6, likely a read error; the protein shown is the DNA translation. The genes are TRDV2 and TRDJ1; D is unclear. Germline V gene sequence: CDR1 GEAIGNYY, CDR2 EKD. V dropped 0 bases and J dropped 5 bases, with 9 bases sitting between them. The CDR3 contains 13 residues. The CDR3 sequence is CACDTEKGDKLIF. CDR3 in DNA: TGTGCCTGTGACACCGAGAAGGGGGATAAACTCATCTTT.

Comment on this clone: TCRdb attributes to this sequence the protein of a much larger clone, which differs from the DNA translation at residue 3; a read error is likely, and the protein displayed is translated from the DNA. The chain carries TRDV2 and TRDJ3; D perhaps matches TRDD3 (5 bases). There are 18 residues in the CDR3. CDR1 is GEAIGNYY and CDR2 is EKD in the germline V gene. CDR3: CARDTGGFSSWDTRQMFF. The CDR3 bases are TGTGCCCGTGACACCGGGGGTTTTAGCTCCTGGGACACCCGACAGATGTTTTTC.

A note on this clone: The TCRdb protein, from a much larger clone, departs from this DNA's translation at residue 6, likely by read error; the protein shown derives from the DNA. The rearrangement uses TRDV2 and TRDJ3, with 10 bases identical to TRDD3. V dropped 3 bases and J dropped 9; count of bases not matched to a gene: 16. This CDR3 spans 19 amino acids. In germline, CDR1 is GEAIGNYY, CDR2 EKD. The CDR3 region is CACDPTVLGDPGFTRQMFF. The CDR3 nucleotides are TGTGCCTGTGACCCGACTGTACTGGGGGATCCTGGTTTCACCCGACAGATGTTTTTC.

Concerning this clone itself: The protein in TCRdb stems from a much larger clone and differs at residue 6 from this DNA's translation, likely a read error; here the protein is translated from the DNA. The sample holds other DNA sequences that translate to the same CDR3. The chain carries TRDV2 and TRDJ3; the match to TRDD3 covers 10 bases. CDR1 and CDR2 (germline): GEAIGNYY, EKD. The CDR3 consists of 18 residues. The V gene end was trimmed by 2 bases and the J gene end by 0 bases; junction bases not matched to a gene: 3. This chain's CDR3 is CACDSAGGYSWDTRQMFF. The CDR3, as DNA: TGTGCCTGTGACAGTGCTGGGGGATACTCCTGGGACACCCGACAGATGTTTTTC.